This T cell receptor beta chain came from a study of T cell changes during pregnancy in multiple sclerosis. There are 14 residues in the CDR3. Germline CDR1 and CDR2: SQVTM and ANQGSEA. The V end lost 6 bases, the J end lost 2 bases, and 16 bases lay between the germline ends. Libraries were prepared by immunoSEQ multiplex PCR; TCRdb keeps only in-frame clonotypes and omits some of them. Here the sample spans about 80,000 clones, about 90% being singletons. The chain couples TRBV29-1 to TRBJ1-2, with a weak D call TRBD1 (6 bases). This sequence was found in a female donor with multiple sclerosis, enrolled in a pregnancy study. This sample comprised peripheral blood, obtained before pregnancy. The CDR3 DNA reads TGCAGCGTGGAGAACAGGGATATCAACTATGGCTACACCTTC. This gives the protein CSVENRDINYGYTF.